Below are 10 T cell receptor beta chains sequenced from a single sample in a study of T cell repertoires in cytomegalovirus infection. TCRdb independently ran MiXCR on the reads; one entry per CDR3 protein. The sample includes around 230,000 distinct CDR3 sequences, 35% to 40% seen only once; the top ten take around 64%. Which antigens these TCRs recognize remains unknown. The sequenced sample was CD8+ T cells from cultured PBMCs, obtained from culture after CMV antigen stimulation. The receptors were sampled from a human donor in good health (CMV status not recorded). Some clones in this sample may be carry-over from other donors' samples.

The V gene is TRBV7-6, the J gene TRBJ1-2, with D maybe TRBD1 (6 bases). Trimming pared 4 bases from V and 5 bases from J, leaving 23 bases between. Germline-derived CDR1 and CDR2 are SGHVS and FNYEAQ. The CDR3 has 17 residues. The CDR3 is CASSSPQSGQGRYGYTF. The DNA of the CDR3 is TGTGCCAGCAGCTCCCCCCAGAGTGGGCAGGGGAGGTATGGCTACACCTTC.

This clonotype was counted at least ten times. The gene calls are TRBV28 and TRBJ1-6; D perhaps matches TRBD1 (5 bases). CDR1 and CDR2 from the germline V gene are MDHEN and SYDVKM. CDR3 length: 12 amino acids. The V end was cut by 5 bases, the J end by 14 bases, with 13 bases between. Here the CDR3 DNA reads TGTGCCAGCAGTGGGCCCCGGGGGGCCCTCCACTTT. Protein: CASSGPRGALHF.

The V gene is TRBV4-2, the J gene TRBJ2-1; 13 nucleotides align to TRBD2. The CDR3 is made up of 18 amino acids. CDR1 and CDR2 (germline): LGHNA, YNFKEQ. V was pared by 4 bases and J by 4 bases, with 10 bases of the junction left unmatched. The CDR3 loop reads CASSPTSGRPPTYNEQFF. The DNA of the CDR3 is TGTGCCAGCAGCCCGACTAGCGGGAGGCCTCCTACGTACAATGAGCAGTTCTTC.

This clonotype occurred a few times. The rearrangement links TRBV27 to TRBJ2-6, with 8 positions matching TRBD2. The CDR3 has 18 amino acids. CDR1 and CDR2 from the germline V gene are MNHEY and SMNVEV (reference sequence). V was clipped by 4 bases and J by 2 bases; unmatched bases: 10. This chain's CDR3 is CASSSHRGGRAGANVLTF. As DNA, the CDR3 is TGTGCCAGCAGTTCCCACCGGGGGGGGCGAGCTGGGGCCAACGTCCTGACTTTC.

V and J are TRBV2 and TRBJ2-5; tentatively, D is TRBD1 (5 bases). The CDR3 runs to 15 residues. With 7 bases removed from V and 1 base from J, the gap between germline ends came to 16 bases. In germline, CDR1 is SNHLY, CDR2 FYNNEI. CDR3 DNA sequence: TGTGCCAGCACGAGACAGTACACGAGCCAAGAGACCCAGTACTTC. Protein product: CASTRQYTSQETQYF.

This clonotype was observed a handful of times. This chain uses TRBV29-1 with TRBJ2-1, with D possibly matching TRBD1 (6 bases). CDR3 size: 13 residues. The ends were cut back, 0 bases at V and 6 bases at J, with 9 bases in the middle. Germline V CDR1 and CDR2: SQVTM, ANQGSEA. The CDR3 is CSVEDRGGNEQFF. The DNA of the CDR3 is TGCAGCGTTGAAGACAGGGGTGGCAATGAGCAGTTCTTC.

This clonotype has just a few counts. The chain's CDR3 is CASSLPRREEYSYNEQFF. CDR3 sequence (DNA): TGTGCCAGCAGCTTACCGCGGCGAGAAGAGTACTCCTACAATGAGCAGTTCTTC. The chain employs TRBV7-9 and TRBJ2-1; no definite D call. The length of the CDR3 is 18 residues. Germline V gives CDR1 SEHNR, CDR2 FQNEAQ (reference sequence). V was pared by 2 bases and J by 0 bases, with 17 bases between. Filled out from reference TRBV7-9 and TRBJ2-1, the complete variable domain reads DTGVSQNPRHKITKRGQNVTFRCDPISEHNRLYWYRQTLGQGPEFLTYFQNEAQLEKSRLLSDRFSAERPKGSFSTLEIQRTEQGDSAMYLCASSLPRREEYSYNEQFFGPGTRLTVL.

In its sample, this clonotype was seen a few times. The V gene is TRBV7-8, the J gene TRBJ1-2, with D uncertain. Deletions cut 6 bases from V and 3 bases from J, with 11 bases between. This CDR3 comprises 13 residues. The V gene's germline CDR1 is SGHVS and CDR2 FQNEAQ. In DNA form, the CDR3 reads TGTGCCAGCAGTGGGGTTACAGACTATGGCTACACCTTC. The encoded protein is CASSGVTDYGYTF. Full variable domain (missing parts from reference TRBV7-8 and TRBJ1-2): GAGVSQSPRYKVAKRGQDVALRCDPISGHVSLFWYQQALGQGPEFLTYFQNEAQLDKSGLPSDRFFAERPEGSVSTLKIQRTQQEDSAVYLCASSGVTDYGYTFGSGTRLTVV.

This clonotype occurred many times. The CDR3 reads CASRPSPRTWAKNIQYF. CDR3 DNA sequence: TGTGCCAGCAGACCCTCACCACGGACATGGGCCAAAAACATTCAGTACTTC. This chain connects TRBV27 to TRBJ2-4, with TRBD1 as a possible D gene (5 bases). The V and J ends lost 6 bases and 1 base respectively, with 19 bases between them. The CDR3 covers 17 residues. In germline, CDR1 is MNHEY, CDR2 SMNVEV (reference sequence).

V is TRBV28 and J is TRBJ2-5; 8 bases map to TRBD2. V lost 4 bases and J lost 2; bases outside the gene matches: 12. This CDR3 contains 17 residues. Per the germline V gene, CDR1 is MDHEN and CDR2 is SYDVKM. The DNA of the CDR3 is TGTGCCAGCAGTTCATCCCATCGGACTAGCATACAAGAGACCCAGTACTTC. Residues: CASSSSHRTSIQETQYF.